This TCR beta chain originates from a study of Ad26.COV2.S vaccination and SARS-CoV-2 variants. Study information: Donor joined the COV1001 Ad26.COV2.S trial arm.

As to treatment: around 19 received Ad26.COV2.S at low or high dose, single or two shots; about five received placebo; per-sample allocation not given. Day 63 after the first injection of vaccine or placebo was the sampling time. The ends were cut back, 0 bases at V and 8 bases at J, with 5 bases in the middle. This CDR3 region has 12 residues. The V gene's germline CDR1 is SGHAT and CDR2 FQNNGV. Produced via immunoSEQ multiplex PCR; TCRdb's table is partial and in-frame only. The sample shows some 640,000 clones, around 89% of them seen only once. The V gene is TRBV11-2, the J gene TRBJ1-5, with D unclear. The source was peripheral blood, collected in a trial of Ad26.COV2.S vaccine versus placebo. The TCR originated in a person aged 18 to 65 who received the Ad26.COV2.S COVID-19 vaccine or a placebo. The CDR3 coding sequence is TGTGCCAGCAGCTTAGATAGGGAGCCCCAGCATTTT. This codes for CASSLDREPQHF.